This T cell receptor beta chain was documented in a study of cytomegalovirus exposure and HLA in healthy donors. Points from the study as a whole: Under in vitro conditions, a few CMV-associated chains were confirmed as specific for CMV antigens. In a later analysis, DRB1 alleles had the most associated TCRs; HLA-C alleles the fewest. Reports described diagnosis of cytomegalovirus status by the classifier as highly specific and sensitive.

As concerns this clone: The antigen is not known.

V lost 6 bases and J 1 base, leaving 13 bases between the germline ends. The germline CDR1 and CDR2 sequences are MNHNY and SVGAGI (reference sequence). The CDR3 runs 15 residues. Primers: 60 Vbeta forward and 13 Jbeta reverse. Assay used: immunoSEQ multiplex PCR; TCRdb lists only in-frame clones, some missing. In the table there are around 200,000 clones, about four fifths of which are singletons. Regarding donors, all were healthy bone marrow donors. The receptor comes from a man aged 45 to 65 in good health and CMV-seronegative. The specimen was PBMCs. The chain uses TRBV6-6 and TRBJ1-3; the D gene is possibly TRBD1 (5 bases). The CDR3 sequence is CASSSFDRSGNTIYF. In nucleotides, the CDR3 is TGTGCCAGCAGCTCCTTCGACAGATCTGGAAACACCATATATTTT.